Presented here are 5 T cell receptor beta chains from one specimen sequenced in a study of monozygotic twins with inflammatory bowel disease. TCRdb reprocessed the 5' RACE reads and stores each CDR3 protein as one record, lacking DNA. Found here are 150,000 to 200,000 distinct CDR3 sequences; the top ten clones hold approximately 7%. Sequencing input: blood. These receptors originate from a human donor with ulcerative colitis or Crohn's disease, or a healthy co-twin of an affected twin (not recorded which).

CDR3 sequence reads: CSVGKRELYEQYF. V and J are TRBV29-1 and TRBJ2-7; TCRdb returns TRBD2, unconfirmable since there is no DNA. CDR1 and CDR2 (germline): SQVTM, ANQGSEA. This CDR3 has 13 amino acids.

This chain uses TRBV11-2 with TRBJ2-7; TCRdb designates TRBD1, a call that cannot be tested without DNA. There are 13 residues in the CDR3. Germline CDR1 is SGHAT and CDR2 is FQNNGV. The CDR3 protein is CASNQGGVLVPYF.

The CDR3 reads CASSRLGQGAWNTEAFF. This sequence joins TRBV7-9 and TRBJ1-1; the TCRdb call, TRBD1, lacks DNA for checking. This CDR3 region has 17 residues. Germline V gene lookup returns CDR1 SEHNR and CDR2 FQNEAQ (reference sequence).

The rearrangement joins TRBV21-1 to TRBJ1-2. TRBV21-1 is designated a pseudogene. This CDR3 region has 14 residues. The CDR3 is CASSTDSTNGGYTF.

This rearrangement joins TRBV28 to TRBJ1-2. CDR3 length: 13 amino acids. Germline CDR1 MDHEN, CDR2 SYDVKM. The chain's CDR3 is CASSLAQTPGYTF.